This passage covers 32 T cell receptor beta chains from one sample sequenced in a study of beta chain features in type 1 diabetes. Their antigens remain unidentified. The sequenced template was cDNA made from the entire isolated RNA. Assay used: immunoSEQ multiplex PCR; TCRdb lists only in-frame clones, some missing. The table lists a few hundred thousand clones, roughly 12% of them singletons. Study results and caveats: People with Type 1 diabetes carried modestly yet significantly shorter TCRB CDR3s in all four CD4+ subsets.

The sample consisted of naive CD4+ T cells from blood. These receptors originate from a woman between 18 and 30 years old with type 1 diabetes.

Written as DNA, the CDR3 is TGCGCCAGCAGCTTGGACATGACGAGGTCATACGAGCAGTACTTC. Translation: CASSLDMTRSYEQYF. The V and J genes are TRBV5-1 and TRBJ2-7; D remains unclear. The germline V gene encodes CDR1 SGHRS and CDR2 YFSETQ. This CDR3 spans 15 amino acids. The V end was cut by 0 bases, the J end by 4 bases, with 14 bases between.

This clone has a handful of counts. This chain uses TRBV7-9 with TRBJ2-7; TRBD2 matches at 8 bases. After removal of 5 bases from V and 7 bases from J, the junction contained 13 bases not matched to a gene. This CDR3 comprises 15 residues. Germline CDR1 reads SEHNR; CDR2 reads FQNEAQ (reference sequence). The CDR3, as DNA: TGTGCCAGCAGCCCCATCCCGCTCGGGGGGGGTGAGCAGTACTTC. It is translated as CASSPIPLGGGEQYF.

The chain uses TRBV30 and TRBJ2-3; 10 bases are a match to TRBD2. J gave up 4 bases and V 3 bases, and 4 bases lay outside the gene matches. From germline, CDR1 is GTSNPN and CDR2 SVGIG (reference sequence). This CDR3 region has 14 residues. The DNA for the CDR3 is TGTGCCTGGAGGGGGCTAGCGGGAGCAGATACGCAGTATTTT. It specifies CAWRGLAGADTQYF.

The chain recombines TRBV4-2 with TRBJ2-1; D gene uncertain. Trimming removed 3 bases from V and 5 bases from J, with 5 bases in between. The CDR3 extends over 12 amino acids. CDR1 is LGHNA, CDR2 YNFKEQ, per germline. DNA of the CDR3: TGTGCCAGCAGCCAGCACAACAATGAGCAGTTCTTC. Its protein product is CASSQHNNEQFF.

In its sample, this clone was seen a few times. The V gene is TRBV30, the J gene TRBJ1-2; TRBD1 aligns across 9 bases. The CDR3 has 12 residues. Germline lookup yields CDR1 GTSNPN and CDR2 SVGIG (reference sequence). The ends lost 4 bases at V and 8 bases at J; junction bases unmatched: 5. CDR3: CAWTRTGEGYTF. As DNA, the CDR3 is TGTGCCTGGACAAGGACAGGGGAAGGCTACACCTTC.

This clone was seen a few times. The chain joins TRBV7-2 to TRBJ1-2; 10 bases map to TRBD1. Germline CDR1 reads SGHTA; CDR2 reads FQGNSA. The CDR3 consists of 13 residues. V gave up 6 bases and J gave up 6 bases; unmatched junction bases: 4. The CDR3 protein is CASRRTGGHGYTF. DNA for the CDR3: TGTGCCAGCAGACGGACAGGGGGGCATGGCTACACCTTC.

This clone was found once. The gene calls are TRBV10-3 and TRBJ2-7, with D possibly TRBD1 on 5 matching bases. The V gene's germline CDR1 is ENHRY and CDR2 SYGVKD. There are 14 residues in the CDR3. The V and J ends lost 10 bases and 0 bases respectively, with 16 bases between them. The CDR3 loop reads CATATGDSSYEQYV. DNA of the CDR3: TGTGCCACCGCGACGGGTGACAGCTCCTACGAGCAGTACGTC.

The rearrangement links TRBV5-6 to TRBJ2-5; tentative D call: TRBD2 (5 bases). This CDR3 contains 14 residues. Germline CDR1 and CDR2: SGHDT and YYEEEE. Deletions cut 3 bases from V and 1 base from J, with 10 bases between. Here the CDR3 DNA reads TGTGCCAGCAGCTCCTCGGGGTCCCAAGAGACCCAGTACTTC. It codes for CASSSSGSQETQYF. The entire variable domain, with the rest obtained from reference TRBV5-6 and TRBJ2-5, is as follows: DAGVTQSPTHLIKTRGQQVTLRCSPKSGHDTVSWYQQALGQGPQFIFQYYEEEERQRGNFPDRFSGHQFPNYSSELNVNALLLGDSALYLCASSSSGSQETQYFGPGTRLLVL.

The V and J genes are TRBV15 and TRBJ2-1; 7 bases line up with TRBD2. CDR1 and CDR2 (germline): LNHNV, YYDKDF (reference sequence). Trimming cost V 0 bases and J 0 bases; bases outside gene matches: 5. This CDR3 spans 17 amino acids. The CDR3 DNA reads TGTGCCACCAGCAGAGAGGGGGGGAGCAGCTCCTACAATGAGCAGTTCTTC. Translating it yields CATSREGGSSSYNEQFF. Filled out from reference TRBV15 and TRBJ2-1, the complete variable domain reads DAMVIQNPRYQVTQFGKPVTLSCSQTLNHNVMYWYQQKSSQAPKLLFHYYDKDFNNEADTPDNFQSRRPNTSFCFLDIRSPGLGDTAMYLCATSREGGSSSYNEQFFGPGTRLTVL.

The chain carries TRBV18 and TRBJ1-2; the D gene is possibly TRBD1 (6 bases). The CDR3 extends over 13 amino acids. From germline, CDR1 is KGHSH and CDR2 LQKENI. Trimming removed 6 bases from V and 4 bases from J, with 12 bases in between. CDR3: CASSPGQIYGYTF. The CDR3 nucleotides read TGTGCCAGCTCCCCGGGACAAATCTATGGCTACACCTTC.

The chain combines TRBV18 with TRBJ1-1, with D perhaps matching TRBD1 (5 bases). There are 14 residues in the CDR3. In germline, CDR1 is KGHSH, CDR2 LQKENI. V lost 3 bases and J 4 bases, leaving 12 bases between the germline ends. The CDR3 nucleotides are TGTGCCAGCTCACCGGTGGCAGGGATCACTGAAGCTTTCTTT. Protein product: CASSPVAGITEAFF.

The chain combines TRBV7-2 with TRBJ1-4; 8 nucleotides align to TRBD1. Per germline, CDR1 SGHTA and CDR2 FQGNSA. This CDR3 contains 14 residues. V lost 5 bases, J lost 8 bases, and 7 bases stayed unmatched. CDR3 amino acids: CASSRDRGEEKLFF. CDR3 sequence (DNA): TGTGCCAGCAGCCGTGACAGGGGTGAGGAAAAACTGTTTTTT.

This clone has only a few counts. The V gene is TRBV30, the J gene TRBJ2-5; TRBD2 might be the D (5 bases). This CDR3 comprises 12 residues. The germline V gene has CDR1 GTSNPN and CDR2 SVGIG (reference sequence). V lost 4 bases and J lost 4, with 10 bases in between. In nucleotides, the CDR3 is TGTGCCTGGATCGAACGGGGAGAGACCCAGTACTTC. Encoded protein: CAWIERGETQYF.

In this sample, this clone turned up a few times. The J gene is TRBJ2-3, the V gene TRBV9; 8 bases match TRBD2. J was trimmed by 2 bases and V by 0 bases; bases with no gene match: 8. CDR3 length equals 17 residues. Germline values: CDR1 SGDLS, CDR2 YYNGEE. Written as DNA, the CDR3 is TGTGCCAGCAGCGTAGCGTCGGTAGCGGGATCCACAGATACGCAGTATTTT. Its translation is CASSVASVAGSTDTQYF.

This clone was counted between two and nine times. The V gene is TRBV27, the J gene TRBJ2-3; 14 positions match TRBD2. Germline CDR1 reads MNHEY; CDR2 reads SMNVEV (reference sequence). The CDR3 runs 15 residues. V was pared by 6 bases and J by 10 bases, with 9 bases of the junction left unmatched. The CDR3 nucleotides are TGTGCCAGCAGCACCGGGACTAGCGGGGGTCTCTCGCAGTATTTT. Residues: CASSTGTSGGLSQYF.

The chain couples TRBV5-6 to TRBJ2-5, with 10 nucleotides matching TRBD2. The J segment lost 5 bases and the V segment lost 4 bases, leaving 11 bases of the junction unmatched. CDR1 SGHDT and CDR2 YYEEEE come from the germline V gene. The CDR3 length is 16 residues. The CDR3: CASSPSLAGVQETQYF. The CDR3 DNA reads as TGTGCCAGCAGCCCTTCGCTAGCGGGAGTACAGGAGACCCAGTACTTC.

The V call is TRBV30, the J call TRBJ1-2, with 7 bases matching TRBD1. The J segment lost 7 bases and the V segment lost 5 bases, leaving 4 bases of the junction unmatched. CDR1 and CDR2 from the germline V gene are GTSNPN and SVGIG (reference sequence). This CDR3 is 11 amino acids long. The CDR3 protein is CAWDRVGGYTF. CDR3 bases: TGTGCCTGGGACAGGGTCGGTGGCTACACCTTC. Using reference TRBV30 and TRBJ1-2 for the parts outside the CDR3, the full variable domain is SQTIHQWPATLVQPVGSPLSLECTVEGTSNPNLYWYRQAAGRGLQLLFYSVGIGQISSEVPQNLSASRPQDRQFILSSKKLLLSDSGFYLCAWDRVGGYTFGSGTRLTVV.

V and J are TRBV29-1 and TRBJ2-5, with 7 bases matching TRBD1. The CDR3 length is 14 residues. The V and J ends lost 1 base and 6 bases, in that order; junction bases with no gene match: 8. The germline V gene has CDR1 SQVTM and CDR2 ANQGSEA. CDR3 DNA sequence: TGCAGCGTTGAAGTTGACAGGGCAGGAAAGACCCAGTACTTC. This sequence encodes CSVEVDRAGKTQYF. Looking up the rest from reference TRBV29-1 and TRBJ2-5 gives the full variable domain: SAVISQKPSRDICQRGTSLTIQCQVDSQVTMMFWYRQQPGQSLTLIATANQGSEATYESGFVIDKFPISRPNLTFSTLTVSNMSPEDSSIYLCSVEVDRAGKTQYFGPGTRLLVL.

This chain links TRBV4-3 with TRBJ2-1, with 8 bases matching TRBD2. The CDR3 runs to 15 residues. V gave up 1 base and J gave up 4 bases; unmatched junction bases: 3. The germline V gene has CDR1 LGHNA and CDR2 YSLEER. The CDR3 DNA reads as TGCGCCAGCAGCCAAGGAAGCGGGAGTTACAATGAGCAGTTCTTC. This translates into CASSQGSGSYNEQFF.

The CDR3 protein is CASSESGTSVIPGELFF. As DNA, the CDR3 is TGTGCCAGCAGTGAATCCGGGACTAGCGTTATCCCCGGGGAGCTGTTTTTT. This chain uses TRBV25-1 with TRBJ2-2, with TRBD2 matching 10 bases. The CDR3 covers 17 residues. Germline loops: CDR1 MGHDK, CDR2 SYGVNS. The V segment lost 1 base and the J segment 6 bases; nucleotides outside the gene matches: 8.

This sequence joins TRBV7-2 and TRBJ2-7; D call uncertain. The V end was cut by 5 bases, the J end by 3 bases, with 11 bases between. CDR3 length: 13 amino acids. CDR1 is SGHTA, CDR2 FQGNSA, per germline. This CDR3 reads CASSPPLGYEQYV. Written as DNA, the CDR3 is TGTGCCAGCAGCCCCCCGCTAGGCTACGAGCAGTACGTC.

V usage is TRBV9 and J usage is TRBJ1-1; 7 bases map to TRBD1. V lost 1 base to trimming and J lost 8 bases; unmatched junction nucleotides: 14. Germline lookup yields CDR1 SGDLS and CDR2 YYNGEE. This CDR3 contains 16 residues. The CDR3 spells CASSVLGGAPSTEAFF. The DNA of the CDR3 is TGTGCCAGCAGCGTATTAGGGGGCGCTCCATCCACGGAAGCTTTCTTT.

The genes are TRBV11-2 and TRBJ2-3; no clear D gene. The V end lost 1 base, the J end lost 2 bases, and 10 bases lay between the germline ends. Germline V CDR1 and CDR2: SGHAT, FQNNGV. The CDR3 totals 15 residues. The chain's CDR3 is CASSLVPYTTDTQYF. Written as DNA, the CDR3 is TGTGCCAGCAGCTTAGTCCCTTACACCACAGATACGCAGTATTTT.

The rearrangement links TRBV29-1 to TRBJ2-1; 9 bases agree with TRBD2. CDR1 is SQVTM, CDR2 ANQGSEA, per germline. The J segment lost 8 bases and the V segment lost 7 bases, leaving 6 bases of the junction unmatched. This CDR3 is built from 12 residues. The CDR3 coding sequence is TGCAGCGCCCCGGGACTAGCCGATGAGCAGTTCTTC. Its translation is CSAPGLADEQFF.

The chain employs TRBV7-9 and TRBJ2-5, with TRBD2 as a possible D gene (6 bases). Germline-derived CDR1 and CDR2 are SEHNR and FQNEAQ (reference sequence). The V end was cut by 2 bases, the J end by 0 bases, with 10 bases between. This CDR3 comprises 15 residues. The CDR3 sequence: CASSLITGDQETQYF. In DNA form, the CDR3 reads TGTGCCAGCAGCTTAATCACGGGGGACCAAGAGACCCAGTACTTC.

This clone has a handful of counts. Written as DNA, the CDR3 is TGTGCCAGCACACGGGACTCCTACAATGAGCAGTTCTTC. Translation: CASTRDSYNEQFF. J is TRBJ2-1 and V is TRBV7-9; possible D gene TRBD2, 5 bases. V was trimmed by 7 bases and J by 0 bases, leaving 7 bases between them. Per the germline V gene, CDR1 is SEHNR and CDR2 is FQNEAQ (reference sequence). The CDR3 runs to 13 residues.

The V call is TRBV28, the J call TRBJ2-1; 8 positions match TRBD2. Germline V gene lookup returns CDR1 MDHEN and CDR2 SYDVKM. This CDR3 has 13 amino acids. Losses at the gene ends were 9 bases for V and 4 bases for J; bases not matched to a gene: 5. The CDR3 loop reads CASLAGRYNEQFF. The CDR3 nucleotides read TGTGCCAGTCTAGCGGGCCGGTACAATGAGCAGTTCTTC.

This clone has a handful of counts. V usage is TRBV10-3 and J usage is TRBJ2-7; 9 positions agree with TRBD1. The germline V gene has CDR1 ENHRY and CDR2 SYGVKD. V lost 3 bases to trimming and J lost 1 base; unmatched junction nucleotides: 1. The CDR3 has 14 residues. The CDR3 sequence is CAISEGTGSYEQYF. The CDR3 bases are TGTGCCATCAGTGAAGGGACAGGGTCCTACGAGCAGTACTTC.

This clone showed up just a few times. This chain connects TRBV2 to TRBJ2-4; possibly TRBD1 for D (6 bases). The ends were cut back, 6 bases at V and 1 base at J, with 10 bases in the middle. CDR3 length: 14 amino acids. CDR1 SNHLY and CDR2 FYNNEI come from the germline V gene. Written as DNA, the CDR3 is TGTGCCAGCAGCCTTACAGGGGCCAAAAACATTCAGTACTTC. Translating gives CASSLTGAKNIQYF.

V is TRBV10-3 and J is TRBJ2-1; the match to TRBD1 covers 9 bases. Germline V gives CDR1 ENHRY, CDR2 SYGVKD. The V segment lost 7 bases and the J segment 6 bases; nucleotides outside the gene matches: 4. This CDR3 comprises 13 residues. The CDR3 sequence: CAINRDRANEQFF. The CDR3 DNA sequence: TGTGCCATCAATAGGGACAGGGCCAATGAGCAGTTCTTC.

This clone appeared a few times. This sample includes further DNA sequences coding for the same CDR3. The rearrangement uses TRBV5-1 and TRBJ2-2, with no clear D. CDR1 is SGHRS and CDR2 is YFSETQ in the germline V gene. Trimming left V 0 bases short and J 4 bases short, with 7 bases between. The CDR3 has 14 residues. CDR3 bases: TGCGCCAGCAGCTTGGGTCAGATCACCGGGGAGCTGTTTTTT. This translates into CASSLGQITGELFF. Combining the CDR3 with reference TRBV5-1 and TRBJ2-2 gives the whole variable domain KAGVTQTPRYLIKTRGQQVTLSCSPISGHRSVSWYQQTPGQGLQFLFEYFSETQRNKGNFPGRFSGRQFSNSRSEMNVSTLELGDSALYLCASSLGQITGELFFGEGSRLTVL.

This chain links TRBV11-2 with TRBJ2-1; maybe TRBD2 (6 bases). V lost 6 bases and J 4 bases, leaving 10 bases between the germline ends. The CDR3 spans 13 residues. CDR1 is SGHAT, CDR2 FQNNGV, per germline. The CDR3 DNA reads TGTGCCAGCAGGAGGGGACTGTACAATGAGCAGTTCTTC. Amino acids: CASRRGLYNEQFF.